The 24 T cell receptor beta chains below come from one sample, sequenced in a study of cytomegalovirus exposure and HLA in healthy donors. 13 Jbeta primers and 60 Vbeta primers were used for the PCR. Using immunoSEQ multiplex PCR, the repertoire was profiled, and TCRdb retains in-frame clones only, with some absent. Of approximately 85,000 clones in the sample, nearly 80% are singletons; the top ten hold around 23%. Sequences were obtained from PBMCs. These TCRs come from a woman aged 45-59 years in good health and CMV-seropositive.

The CDR3 DNA follows: TGCGCCAGCAGCTTGCATAACAGCAATAATTCACCCCTCCACTTT. Residues: CASSLHNSNNSPLHF. V and J are TRBV5-1 and TRBJ1-6; no firm D call. Between the trimmed V and J ends, which lost 1 base and 5 bases, there was a span of 10 bases. The germline V gene encodes CDR1 SGHRS and CDR2 YFSETQ. The length of the CDR3 is 15 residues.

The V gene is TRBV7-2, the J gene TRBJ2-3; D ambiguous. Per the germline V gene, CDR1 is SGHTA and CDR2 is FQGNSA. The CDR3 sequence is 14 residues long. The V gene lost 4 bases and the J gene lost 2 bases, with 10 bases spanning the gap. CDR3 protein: CASSSSSVTDTQYF. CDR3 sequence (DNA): TGTGCCAGCAGCTCTTCCTCTGTCACAGATACGCAGTATTTT.

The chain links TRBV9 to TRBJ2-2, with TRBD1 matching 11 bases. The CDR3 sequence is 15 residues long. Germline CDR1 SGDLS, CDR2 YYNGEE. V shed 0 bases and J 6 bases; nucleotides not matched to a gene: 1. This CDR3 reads CASSVGGQGAGELFF. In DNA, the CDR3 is TGTGCCAGCAGCGTAGGGGGACAGGGGGCCGGGGAGCTGTTTTTT. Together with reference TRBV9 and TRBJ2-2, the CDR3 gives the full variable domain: DSGVTQTPKHLITATGQRVTLRCSPRSGDLSVYWYQQSLDQGLQFLIQYYNGEERAKGNILERFSAQQFPDLHSELNLSSLELGDSALYFCASSVGGQGAGELFFGEGSRLTVL.

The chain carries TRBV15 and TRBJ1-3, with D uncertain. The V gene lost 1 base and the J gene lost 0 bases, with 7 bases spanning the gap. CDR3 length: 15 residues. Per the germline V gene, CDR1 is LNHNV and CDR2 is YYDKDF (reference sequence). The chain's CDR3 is CATSRARFSGNTIYF. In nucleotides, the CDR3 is TGTGCCACCAGCAGAGCACGGTTCTCTGGAAACACCATATATTTT.

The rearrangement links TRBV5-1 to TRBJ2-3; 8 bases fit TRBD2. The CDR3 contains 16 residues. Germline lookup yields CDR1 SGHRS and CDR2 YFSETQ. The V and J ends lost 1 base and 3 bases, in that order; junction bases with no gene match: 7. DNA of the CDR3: TGCGCCAGCAGCTTGTCGTCGGGGGGGCCAACAGATACGCAGTATTTT. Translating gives CASSLSSGGPTDTQYF.

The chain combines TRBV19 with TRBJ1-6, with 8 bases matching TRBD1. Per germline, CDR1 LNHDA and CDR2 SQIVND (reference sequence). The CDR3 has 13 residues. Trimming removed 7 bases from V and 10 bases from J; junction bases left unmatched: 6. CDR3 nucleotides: TGTGCCAGTAAGGACAGGGTCGGATCACCCCTCCACTTT. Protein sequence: CASKDRVGSPLHF.

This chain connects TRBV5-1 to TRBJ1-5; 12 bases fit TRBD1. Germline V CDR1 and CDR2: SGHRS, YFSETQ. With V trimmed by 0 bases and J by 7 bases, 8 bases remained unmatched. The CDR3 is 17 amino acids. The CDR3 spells CASSLEGGTGGDQPQHF. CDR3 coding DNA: TGCGCCAGCAGCTTGGAAGGAGGGACAGGGGGCGACCAGCCCCAGCATTTT.

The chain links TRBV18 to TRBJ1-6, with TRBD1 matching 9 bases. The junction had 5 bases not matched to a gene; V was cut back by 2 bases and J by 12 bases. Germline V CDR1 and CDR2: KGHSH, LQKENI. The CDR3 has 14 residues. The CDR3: CASSPTGQGGPLHF. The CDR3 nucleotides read TGTGCCAGCTCACCAACGGGACAGGGTGGACCCCTCCACTTT.

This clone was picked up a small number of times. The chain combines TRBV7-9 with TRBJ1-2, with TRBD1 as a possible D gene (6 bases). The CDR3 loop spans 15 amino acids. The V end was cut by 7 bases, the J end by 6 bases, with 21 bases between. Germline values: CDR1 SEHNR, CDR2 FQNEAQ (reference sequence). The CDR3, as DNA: TGTGCCAGCAACAAAAGGGAGGGGGGCCTGGATGGCTACACCTTC. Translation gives CASNKREGGLDGYTF.

The DNA for the CDR3 is TGTGCCAGAACTGGACAGGACTCTATTATCAGTCCGGGGCACTATGGCTACACCTTC. Translated, it gives CARTGQDSIISPGHYGYTF. The gene calls are TRBV5-3 and TRBJ1-2, with 7 nucleotides matching TRBD1. TRBV5-3 is treated as an ORF (open reading frame) with a function not yet certain. The J segment lost 3 bases and the V segment lost 6 bases, leaving 23 bases of the junction unmatched. The CDR3 sequence is 19 residues long.

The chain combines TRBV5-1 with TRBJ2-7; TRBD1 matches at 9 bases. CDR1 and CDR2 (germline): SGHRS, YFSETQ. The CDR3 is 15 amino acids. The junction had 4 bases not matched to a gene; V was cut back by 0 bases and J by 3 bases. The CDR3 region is CASSLEQGAYYEQYF. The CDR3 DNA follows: TGCGCCAGCAGCTTGGAACAGGGGGCTTACTACGAGCAGTACTTC.

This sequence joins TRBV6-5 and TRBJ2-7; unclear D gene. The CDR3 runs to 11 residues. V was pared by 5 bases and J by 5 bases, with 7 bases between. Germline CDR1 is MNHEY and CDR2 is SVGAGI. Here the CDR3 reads CASSAFHEQYF. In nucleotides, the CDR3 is TGTGCCAGCAGTGCGTTCCACGAGCAGTACTTC.

CDR3 in DNA: TGTGCCAGCAGTACAGGGGTTGGCTACACCTTC. It translates to CASSTGVGYTF. The chain employs TRBV6-5 and TRBJ1-2; 7 bases agree with TRBD1. V lost 5 bases to trimming and J lost 7 bases; unmatched junction nucleotides: 1. The CDR3 has 11 residues. Looked up from germline, CDR1 is MNHEY and CDR2 is SVGAGI.

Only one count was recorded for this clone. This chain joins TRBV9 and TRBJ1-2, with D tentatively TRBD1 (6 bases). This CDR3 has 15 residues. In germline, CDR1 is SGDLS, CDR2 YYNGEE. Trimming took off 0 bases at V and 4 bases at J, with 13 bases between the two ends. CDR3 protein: CASSVDGGSGYGYTF. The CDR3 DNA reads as TGTGCCAGCAGCGTAGATGGGGGCTCGGGCTATGGCTACACCTTC.

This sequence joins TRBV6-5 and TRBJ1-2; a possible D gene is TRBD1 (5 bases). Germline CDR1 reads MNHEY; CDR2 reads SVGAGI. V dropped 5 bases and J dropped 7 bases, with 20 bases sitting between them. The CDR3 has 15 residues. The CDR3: CASSPLSSRRGGYTF. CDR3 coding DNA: TGTGCCAGCAGTCCACTTTCCAGTCGTAGGGGTGGCTACACCTTC.

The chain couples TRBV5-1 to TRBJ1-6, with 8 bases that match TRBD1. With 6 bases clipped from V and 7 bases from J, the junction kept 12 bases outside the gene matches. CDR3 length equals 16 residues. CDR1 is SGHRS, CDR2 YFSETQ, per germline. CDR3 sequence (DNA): TGCGCCAGCACATTGCTCGGACAGGGTGGCAATTCACCCCTCCACTTT. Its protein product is CASTLLGQGGNSPLHF.

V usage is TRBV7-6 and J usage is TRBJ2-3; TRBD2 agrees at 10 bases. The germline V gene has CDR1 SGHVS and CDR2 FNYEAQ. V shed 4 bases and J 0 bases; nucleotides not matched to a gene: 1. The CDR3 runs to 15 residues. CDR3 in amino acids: CASSWTSGSTDTQYF. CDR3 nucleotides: TGTGCCAGCAGCTGGACTAGCGGAAGCACAGATACGCAGTATTTT.

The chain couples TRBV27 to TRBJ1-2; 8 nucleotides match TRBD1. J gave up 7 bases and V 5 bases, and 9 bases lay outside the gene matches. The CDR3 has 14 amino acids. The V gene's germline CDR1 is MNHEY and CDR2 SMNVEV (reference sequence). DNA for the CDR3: TGTGCCAGCAGTCGACAGGGGTTGGGGGGTGGCTACACCTTC. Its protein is CASSRQGLGGGYTF.

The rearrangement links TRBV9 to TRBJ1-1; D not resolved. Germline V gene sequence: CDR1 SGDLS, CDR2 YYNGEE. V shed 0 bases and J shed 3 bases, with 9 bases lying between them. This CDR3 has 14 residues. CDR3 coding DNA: TGTGCCAGCAGCGTAGGGAGGTTGGACACTGAAGCTTTCTTT. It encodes CASSVGRLDTEAFF.

CDR3 DNA sequence: TGTGCCAGCAGCTTAGGCCAGCGTGAAAAACTGTTTTTT. Translating it yields CASSLGQREKLFF. The chain combines TRBV11-3 with TRBJ1-4, with unresolved D. CDR3 length equals 13 residues. Germline V gene lookup returns CDR1 SGHNT and CDR2 YENEEA. V gave up 1 base and J gave up 7 bases, with 7 bases separating them.

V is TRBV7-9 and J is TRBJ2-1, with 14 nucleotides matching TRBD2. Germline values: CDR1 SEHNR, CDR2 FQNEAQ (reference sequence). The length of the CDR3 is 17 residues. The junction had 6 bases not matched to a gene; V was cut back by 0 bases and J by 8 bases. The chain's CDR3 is CASSLAGTSGRVYEQFF. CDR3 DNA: TGTGCCAGCAGCTTAGCAGGGACTAGCGGGAGAGTCTATGAGCAGTTCTTC.

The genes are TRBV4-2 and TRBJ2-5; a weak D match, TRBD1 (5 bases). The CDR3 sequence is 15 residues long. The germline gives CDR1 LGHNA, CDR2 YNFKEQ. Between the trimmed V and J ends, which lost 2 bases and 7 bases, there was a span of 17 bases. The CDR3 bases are TGTGCCAGCAGCCAAAATACAGTGGCGCAGGGGACCCAGTACTTC. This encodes CASSQNTVAQGTQYF.

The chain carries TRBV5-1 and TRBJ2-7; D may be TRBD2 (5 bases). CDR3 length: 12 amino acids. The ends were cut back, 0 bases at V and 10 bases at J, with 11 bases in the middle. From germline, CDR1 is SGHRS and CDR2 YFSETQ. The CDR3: CASSLVGEGQYF. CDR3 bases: TGCGCCAGCAGCTTGGTCGGTGAGGGCCAGTACTTC.

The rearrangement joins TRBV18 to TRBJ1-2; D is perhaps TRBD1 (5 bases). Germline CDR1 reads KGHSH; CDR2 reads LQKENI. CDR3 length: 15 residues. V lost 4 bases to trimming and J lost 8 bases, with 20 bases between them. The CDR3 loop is CASSLDTTQSRGYTF. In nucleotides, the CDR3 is TGTGCCAGCTCACTGGACACCACCCAATCGAGGGGCTACACCTTC.